A single sample is the source of the 24 T cell receptor beta chains below, sequenced in a study of blood T cell repertoires in COVID-19 (dated by TCRdb to 2018 to 2020). Library creation used the immunoSEQ multiplex PCR assay. The table was pulled from immuneACCESS by TCRdb, which kept in-frame rearrangements only. Such tables lose some clones; where checked, under half of the loss comes from unresolved V genes, and the rest has no known cause. This sample has under 200,000 clones in its table, and approximately 86% of those were observed once. Of the sample, roughly 8.2% is held by the ten largest clones. Sequenced sample: peripheral blood. These receptors all come from a man aged 60-69 years with acute or convalescent COVID-19.

The gene calls are TRBV3-1 (or the pseudogene TRBV3-2) and TRBJ2-2; TRBD2 aligns across 7 bases. The CDR3 is 16 residues long. Germline CDR1 and CDR2: LGHDT and YNNKEL (reference sequence). The J segment lost 2 bases and the V segment lost 4 bases, leaving 7 bases of the junction unmatched. The CDR3 DNA reads as TGTGCCAGCAGCCGATCCGGGACTACAAACACCGGGGAGCTGTTTTTT. This translates into CASSRSGTTNTGELFF.

This rearrangement joins TRBV30 to TRBJ2-7, with D tentatively TRBD1 (8 bases). Germline-derived CDR1 and CDR2 are GTSNPN and SVGIG (reference sequence). The CDR3 is made up of 14 amino acids. Trimming removed 0 bases at V and 2 bases at J, with 11 bases between. As DNA, the CDR3 is TGTGCCTGGAGTGTACAGGGGGGGACCTACGAGCAGTACTTC. Translated: CAWSVQGGTYEQYF.

The chain recombines TRBV28 with TRBJ2-2; 8 bases align to TRBD1. Germline trimming cut 4 bases from V and 8 bases from J; bases unmatched to any gene: 9. Germline V gene lookup returns CDR1 MDHEN and CDR2 SYDVKM. This CDR3 comprises 15 residues. CDR3 coding DNA: TGTGCCAGCAGTTCACGGGACAGGTCGGGTGGGGAGCTGTTTTTT. Its translation is CASSSRDRSGGELFF.

The chain has TRBV7-9 and TRBJ2-3; D call uncertain. The CDR3 is made up of 13 amino acids. Germline V gives CDR1 SEHNR, CDR2 FQNEAQ (reference sequence). Deletions cut 2 bases from V and 0 bases from J, with 3 bases between. The CDR3 sequence: CASSLPSTDTQYF. CDR3 nucleotide sequence: TGTGCCAGCAGCTTACCTAGCACAGATACGCAGTATTTT.

The rearrangement links TRBV28 to TRBJ1-6, with 9 bases fitting TRBD1. The CDR3 is 16 residues long. Per the germline V gene, CDR1 is MDHEN and CDR2 is SYDVKM. Unmatched junction bases numbered 6, after V lost 4 bases and J lost 5 bases. CDR3 region: CASSSYGTGNNSPLHF. The CDR3 bases are TGTGCCAGCAGTTCGTACGGGACAGGGAATAATTCACCCCTCCACTTT. Variable domain in full (rest from reference TRBV28 and TRBJ1-6): DVKVTQSSRYLVKRTGEKVFLECVQDMDHENMFWYRQDPGLGLRLIYFSYDVKMKEKGDIPEGYSVSREKKERFSLILESASTNQTSMYLCASSSYGTGNNSPLHFGNGTRLTVT.

The genes are TRBV4-2 and TRBJ2-7; D may be TRBD2 (6 bases). This CDR3 contains 15 residues. Trimming left V 0 bases short and J 9 bases short, with 18 bases between. Looked up from germline, CDR1 is LGHNA and CDR2 is YNFKEQ. Here the CDR3 DNA reads TGTGCCAGCAGCCAAGAAAAACTAGCCGTCCTAGGGCAGTACTTC. It translates to CASSQEKLAVLGQYF.

The chain recombines TRBV27 with TRBJ1-4; 8 bases align to TRBD1. Losses at the gene ends were 8 bases for V and 3 bases for J; bases not matched to a gene: 2. The CDR3 has 13 residues. From germline, CDR1 is MNHEY and CDR2 SMNVEV (reference sequence). CDR3 coding DNA: TGTGCCAGCGGGGGACAGGCTAATGAAAAACTGTTTTTT. As protein: CASGGQANEKLFF. Full variable domain (remainder filled in from reference TRBV27 and TRBJ1-4): EAQVTQNPRYLITVTGKKLTVTCSQNMNHEYMSWYRQDPGLGLRQIYYSMNVEVTDKGDVPEGYKVSRKEKRNFPLILESPSPNQTSLYFCASGGQANEKLFFGSGTQLSVL.

The chain uses TRBV11-2 and TRBJ2-4, with D tentatively TRBD2 (5 bases). Germline V CDR1 and CDR2: SGHAT, FQNNGV. The CDR3 sequence is 15 residues long. V was shortened by 0 bases and J by 8 bases, with 14 bases between the two germline ends. CDR3 protein: CASSLEGRDGDIQYF. CDR3 nucleotide sequence: TGTGCCAGCAGCTTAGAGGGCCGGGATGGGGACATTCAGTACTTC.

This clone was recorded only once. This sequence joins TRBV23-1 and TRBJ1-1, with TRBD1 as a possible D gene (5 bases). TRBV23-1 has ORF status, its function being uncertain. This CDR3 is built from 21 residues. V was clipped by 1 base and J by 1 base, with 28 bases between them. Here the CDR3 reads CASSQFWGCKGRLVGNTEAFF. As DNA, the CDR3 is TGCGCCAGCAGTCAATTTTGGGGATGCAAGGGGCGCCTTGTGGGGAACACTGAAGCTTTCTTT.

J is TRBJ1-2 and V is TRBV24-1, with 7 nucleotides matching TRBD1. The CDR3 runs 15 residues. Germline CDR1 reads KGHDR; CDR2 reads SFDVKD. V dropped 9 bases and J dropped 1; count of bases not matched to a gene: 10. The CDR3 here is CATSGGTAFNYGYTF. The CDR3 nucleotides read TGTGCCACCTCAGGGGGGACAGCCTTTAACTATGGCTACACCTTC.

This clone came up a few times. The chain recombines TRBV5-1 with TRBJ2-7; 7 bases are shared with TRBD1. Trimming took 5 bases from V and 0 from J; bases not matched to a gene: 8. The CDR3 consists of 15 residues. The germline gives CDR1 SGHRS, CDR2 YFSETQ. CDR3 in amino acids: CASRPSTGSSYEQYF. The CDR3 region has the DNA TGCGCCAGCAGACCTTCGACAGGGAGCTCCTACGAGCAGTACTTC.

V usage is TRBV15 and J usage is TRBJ1-5; D is unresolved. Germline CDR1 and CDR2: LNHNV and YYDKDF (reference sequence). V was cut by 5 bases and J by 0 bases, with 11 bases left in between. The length of the CDR3 is 15 residues. The CDR3 protein is CATSGQLYSNQPQHF. The CDR3 DNA reads as TGTGCCACCAGCGGGCAGCTCTATAGCAATCAGCCCCAGCATTTT. Full variable domain (rest looked up from reference TRBV15 and TRBJ1-5): DAMVIQNPRYQVTQFGKPVTLSCSQTLNHNVMYWYQQKSSQAPKLLFHYYDKDFNNEADTPDNFQSRRPNTSFCFLDIRSPGLGDTAMYLCATSGQLYSNQPQHFGDGTRLSIL.

The chain is built from TRBV6-5 and TRBJ2-2; 7 positions agree with TRBD1. V was pared by 5 bases and J by 3 bases, with 6 bases of the junction left unmatched. The CDR3 totals 15 residues. CDR1 is MNHEY and CDR2 is SVGAGI in the germline V gene. The CDR3 loop reads CASSPRDSYTGELFF. In DNA, the CDR3 is TGTGCCAGCAGTCCCCGGGACAGCTACACCGGGGAGCTGTTTTTT.

CDR3 amino acids: CASSVVRDRGGTDTQYF. DNA for the CDR3: TGTGCCAGCAGCGTAGTCCGGGACAGGGGCGGCACAGATACGCAGTATTTT. The chain combines TRBV9 with TRBJ2-3; 10 bases match TRBD1. The CDR3 spans 17 residues. CDR1 and CDR2 (germline): SGDLS, YYNGEE. V lost 0 bases, J lost 1 base, and 5 bases stayed unmatched.

The rearrangement joins TRBV29-1 to TRBJ1-5; 8 nucleotides line up with TRBD1. CDR1 SQVTM and CDR2 ANQGSEA come from the germline V gene. The CDR3 is made up of 14 amino acids. V trimming: 6 bases; J trimming: 5 bases; junction bases outside the gene matches: 9. The DNA for the CDR3 is TGCAGCGTCATGACAGGGGTTATCGATCAGCCCCAGCATTTT. Translating gives CSVMTGVIDQPQHF.

This rearrangement joins TRBV4-1 to TRBJ2-7; 12 bases map to TRBD2. V lost 6 bases, J lost 4 bases, and 7 bases stayed unmatched. Germline values: CDR1 MGHRA, CDR2 YSYEKL. CDR3 length: 15 amino acids. DNA of the CDR3: TGCGCCAGCAGACGGGGACTAGCGGGCCTATACGAGCAGTACTTC. Its protein product is CASRRGLAGLYEQYF.

This chain connects TRBV2 to TRBJ2-1; TRBD2 agrees at 11 bases. This CDR3 has 17 residues. The ends lost 7 bases at V and 5 bases at J; junction bases unmatched: 13. CDR1 SNHLY and CDR2 FYNNEI come from the germline V gene. CDR3 in DNA: TGTGCCAGCAAGGGACTAGCGGAAACCTCGGGGGACAATGAGCAGTTCTTC. It codes for CASKGLAETSGDNEQFF.

This chain joins TRBV24-1 and TRBJ1-1, with 9 positions matching TRBD1. V trimming: 4 bases; J trimming: 5 bases; junction bases outside the gene matches: 4. CDR3 length: 14 residues. Germline-derived CDR1 and CDR2 are KGHDR and SFDVKD. CDR3: CATSDRDRETEAFF. CDR3 in DNA: TGTGCCACCAGTGACCGGGACAGGGAAACTGAAGCTTTCTTT.

This clone was picked up one time. This rearrangement joins TRBV5-1 to TRBJ2-7; D perhaps matches TRBD1 (6 bases). From germline, CDR1 is SGHRS and CDR2 YFSETQ. This CDR3 contains 14 residues. Trimming left V 4 bases short and J 3 bases short, with 14 bases between. CDR3 region: CASSLNSQGYEQYF. The CDR3 DNA sequence: TGCGCCAGCAGCCTAAACTCACAGGGCTACGAGCAGTACTTC.

The gene calls are TRBV2 and TRBJ2-1; 16 positions match TRBD2. The germline CDR1 and CDR2 sequences are SNHLY and FYNNEI. The length of the CDR3 is 18 residues. J lost 0 bases, V lost 8 bases, and 7 bases had no gene match. The DNA of the CDR3 is TGTGCCAGCCGTGGGACTAGCGGGGGGGGTGGCTCCTACAATGAGCAGTTCTTC. Translating gives CASRGTSGGGGSYNEQFF.

This clone appeared a single time. The CDR3 loop is CASSLTGVDQPQHF. In DNA form, the CDR3 reads TGTGCCAGCAGCTTGACAGGGGTAGATCAGCCCCAGCATTTT. The rearrangement joins TRBV11-2 to TRBJ1-5, with 8 bases that match TRBD1. V shed 3 bases and J 5 bases; nucleotides not matched to a gene: 3. The germline gives CDR1 SGHAT, CDR2 FQNNGV. The CDR3 has 14 residues.

The CDR3 DNA reads as TGTGCCAGCAGACCACTAGCGGGAGGGCCTTACGAGCAGTACTTC. Translated, it gives CASRPLAGGPYEQYF. The rearrangement links TRBV28 to TRBJ2-7; 13 bases line up with TRBD2. This CDR3 spans 15 amino acids. V shed 6 bases and J 4 bases; nucleotides not matched to a gene: 6. From germline, CDR1 is MDHEN and CDR2 SYDVKM.

The CDR3 reads CASSPGGGIWDNSPLHF. The CDR3 nucleotides read TGTGCCAGCAGTCCGGGAGGGGGAATATGGGATAATTCACCCCTCCACTTT. The J gene is TRBJ1-6, the V gene TRBV28; possible D gene TRBD1, 6 bases. Per the germline V gene, CDR1 is MDHEN and CDR2 is SYDVKM. V lost 5 bases and J lost 5, with 19 bases in between. The CDR3 length is 17 residues. The variable domain in full, with the rest retrieved from reference TRBV28 and TRBJ1-6, is DVKVTQSSRYLVKRTGEKVFLECVQDMDHENMFWYRQDPGLGLRLIYFSYDVKMKEKGDIPEGYSVSREKKERFSLILESASTNQTSMYLCASSPGGGIWDNSPLHFGNGTRLTVT.

The chain combines TRBV3-1 (or the pseudogene TRBV3-2) with TRBJ2-7; 9 positions agree with TRBD2. V lost 3 bases and J lost 1; bases outside the gene matches: 1. Germline V lookup: CDR1 LGHDT, CDR2 YNNKEL (reference sequence). The CDR3 runs to 14 residues. The DNA of the CDR3 is TGTGCCAGCAGCCAGCTAGCGGGATCCTACGAGCAGTACTTC. Translated: CASSQLAGSYEQYF.